This is a list of T cell receptor beta chains from one sample in a study of beta chain features in type 1 diabetes. Here immunoSEQ multiplex PCR was the method, and the copy in TCRdb shows in-frame clones only, minus some. This table holds 600,000 to 700,000 clones, roughly an eighth found once. Input material: naive CD4+ T cells from blood. All receptors derive from a man younger than 40 with type 1 diabetes. Each CDR3 is given with its conserved first and last residue. Fields, in order: D gene, V gene, J gene, clone size, CDR3 protein, CDR3 DNA. A D gene is named only where the DNA matches it firmly. Clone size is stated in some rows and not others, as once, few, many or a class when expanded.

.,TRBV7-2,TRBJ1-2,.,CASSSDRQLGYTF,TGTGCCAGCAGCTCCGACAGGCAGCTGGGCTACACCTTC
.,TRBV11-2,TRBJ2-7,few,CASSFQGNTYEQYF,TGTGCCAGCAGCTTCCAGGGGAACACCTACGAGCAGTACTTC
TRBD1,TRBV7-9,TRBJ1-6,few,CASSSSRDRVKSPLHF,TGTGCCAGCAGCTCGTCCCGGGACAGGGTGAAATCACCCCTCCACTTT
.,TRBV7-2,TRBJ2-5,.,CASSGEGGLQETQYF,TGTGCCAGCAGCGGGGAGGGGGGCCTCCAAGAGACCCAGTACTTC
TRBD2,TRBV15,TRBJ2-2,few,CATRASGFNTGELFF,TGTGCCACCAGAGCTAGCGGGTTCAACACCGGGGAGCTGTTTTTT
.,TRBV6-1,TRBJ2-5,.,CASSEEVRQETQYF,TGTGCCAGCAGTGAAGAGGTCAGGCAAGAGACCCAGTACTTC
TRBD1,TRBV25-1,TRBJ1-2,few,CASSATGRGYTF,TGTGCCAGCAGTGCGACAGGGCGTGGCTACACCTTC
.,TRBV25-1,TRBJ2-7,few,CASSALGQSSYEQYF,TGTGCCAGCAGTGCCCTGGGGCAGAGCTCCTACGAGCAGTACTTC
.,TRBV9,TRBJ1-1,few,CASSVEKNTEAFF,TGTGCCAGCAGCGTAGAGAAGAACACTGAAGCTTTCTTT
.,TRBV11-3,TRBJ2-1,.,CASSLTGDYNEQFF,TGTGCCAGCAGCTTAACGGGGGACTACAATGAGCAGTTCTTC
TRBD1,TRBV6-6,TRBJ2-7,once,CASSPGQGVHEQYF,TGTGCCAGCAGCCCCGGACAGGGGGTTCACGAGCAGTACTTC
TRBD1,TRBV2,TRBJ1-1,.,CASSGIRGRGVAEAFF,TGTGCCAGCAGTGGAATCAGGGGGCGCGGGGTCGCTGAAGCTTTCTTT
TRBD1,TRBV6-5,TRBJ1-5,.,CASSRRTGHQPQHF,TGTGCCAGCAGTCGGCGGACAGGGCATCAGCCCCAGCATTTT
.,TRBV11-2,TRBJ1-2,few,CASRPQGGGYTF,TGTGCCAGCAGACCACAGGGTGGCGGCTACACCTTC
.,TRBV27,TRBJ1-3,.,CASSFTGSGNTIYF,TGTGCCAGCAGCTTTACAGGGAGTGGAAACACCATATATTTT
.,TRBV11-3,TRBJ1-6,few,CASSLPRLGEGFDSPLHF,TGTGCCAGCAGCTTGCCTCGTTTAGGGGAAGGGTTTGATTCACCCCTCCACTTT
TRBD2,TRBV27,TRBJ2-5,few,CASSLSRRGTQETQYF,TGTGCCAGCAGTTTATCGAGGCGGGGGACCCAAGAGACCCAGTACTTC
.,TRBV5-1,TRBJ1-4,.,CASSLGRWNEKLFF,TGCGCCAGCAGCCTCGGGAGGTGGAATGAAAAACTGTTTTTT